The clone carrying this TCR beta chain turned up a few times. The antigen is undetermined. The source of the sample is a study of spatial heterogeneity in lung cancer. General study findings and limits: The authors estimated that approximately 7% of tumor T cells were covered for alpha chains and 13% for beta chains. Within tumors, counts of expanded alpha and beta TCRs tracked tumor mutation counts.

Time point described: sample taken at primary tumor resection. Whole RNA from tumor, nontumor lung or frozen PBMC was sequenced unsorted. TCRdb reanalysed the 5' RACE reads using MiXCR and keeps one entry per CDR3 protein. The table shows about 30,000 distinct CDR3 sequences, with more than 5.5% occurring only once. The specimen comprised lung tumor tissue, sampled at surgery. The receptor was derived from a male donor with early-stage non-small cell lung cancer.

CDR3 protein: CASSSVVAGGQETQYF. CDR3 DNA: TGTGCCAGCAGCTCTGTCGTGGCAGGAGGCCAAGAGACCCAGTACTTC. This chain connects TRBV7-9 to TRBJ2-5, with D maybe TRBD2 (5 bases). The V end was cut by 4 bases, the J end by 1 base, with 16 bases between. The CDR3 covers 16 residues. Germline CDR1 is SEHNR and CDR2 is FQNEAQ (reference sequence).